This record concerns one T cell receptor (beta chain) sequence. The sample originates from a study of monozygotic twins with inflammatory bowel disease. CDR1 is LNHDA, CDR2 SQIVND, per germline (reference sequence). The CDR3 has 17 residues. Using eight separate reactions per sample, the authors generated cDNA. cDNA encoding TCRalpha and TCRbeta underwent two nested PCRs of approximately 17 and 9 cycles, each of which was followed by bead purification. TCRdb re-called the 5' RACE reads; one entry per CDR3 protein, DNA not given. This repertoire includes 80,000 or so distinct CDR3 sequences. The chain is built from TRBV19 and TRBJ2-3; without DNA, the TCRdb call of TRBD2 cannot be checked. The source of this sequence is a human donor with ulcerative colitis or Crohn's disease, or a healthy co-twin of an affected twin (not recorded which). The sequencing input was blood. The CDR3 is CASSRGSGLAGYDTQYF.